This entry features one T cell receptor beta chain sequence. V gave up 5 bases and J gave up 8 bases, with 20 bases separating them. The CDR3 runs to 15 residues. Germline assignment: CDR1 MNHEY and CDR2 SMNVEV (reference sequence). This record belongs to a study of blood T cell repertoires in COVID-19. Authors' data handling: Scientists estimated how many nucleated cells there were by amplifying reference gene primers. The method was immunoSEQ multiplex PCR; TCRdb's version includes in-frame clones alone and lacks a portion of them. The D gene and trimming were derived from the DNA, and the V and J assignments and clone size from that table. The sample includes about 340,000 clones, less than 90% of them seen just once.

The TCR originated in a woman aged 60 to 75 with COVID-19, enrolled during active disease. The sample comprised peripheral blood. This sequence joins TRBV27 and TRBJ2-3; TRBD2 might be the D (6 bases). DNA for the CDR3: TGTGCCAGCAGTCCGACCGAGACTAGGAGGGGTACGCAGTATTTT. This gives the protein CASSPTETRRGTQYF.